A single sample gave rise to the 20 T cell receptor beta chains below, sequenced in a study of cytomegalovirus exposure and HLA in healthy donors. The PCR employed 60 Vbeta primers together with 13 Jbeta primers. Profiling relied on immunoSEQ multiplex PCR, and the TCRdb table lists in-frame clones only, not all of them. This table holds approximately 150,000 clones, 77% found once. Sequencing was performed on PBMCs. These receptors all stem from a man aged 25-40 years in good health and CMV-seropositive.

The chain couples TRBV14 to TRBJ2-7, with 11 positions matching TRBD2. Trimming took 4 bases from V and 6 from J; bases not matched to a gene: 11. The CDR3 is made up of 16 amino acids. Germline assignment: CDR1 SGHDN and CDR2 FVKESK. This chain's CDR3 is CASSPGLAGAGSEQYF. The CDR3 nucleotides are TGTGCCAGCAGCCCCGGACTAGCGGGTGCCGGGAGCGAGCAGTACTTC.

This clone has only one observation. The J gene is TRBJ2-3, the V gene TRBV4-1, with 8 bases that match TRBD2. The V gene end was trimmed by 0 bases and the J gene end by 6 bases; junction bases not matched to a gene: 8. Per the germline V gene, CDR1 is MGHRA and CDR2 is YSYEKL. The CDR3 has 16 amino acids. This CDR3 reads CASSQDRASGWDTQYF. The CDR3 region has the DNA TGCGCCAGCAGCCAAGATCGGGCTAGCGGGTGGGATACGCAGTATTTT.

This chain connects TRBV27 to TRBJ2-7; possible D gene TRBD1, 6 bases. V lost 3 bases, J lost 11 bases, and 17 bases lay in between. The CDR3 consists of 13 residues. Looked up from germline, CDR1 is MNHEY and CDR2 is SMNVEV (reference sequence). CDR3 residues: CASSFSAGAFKYF. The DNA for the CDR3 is TGTGCCAGCAGTTTTTCGGCAGGGGCCTTCAAGTACTTC.

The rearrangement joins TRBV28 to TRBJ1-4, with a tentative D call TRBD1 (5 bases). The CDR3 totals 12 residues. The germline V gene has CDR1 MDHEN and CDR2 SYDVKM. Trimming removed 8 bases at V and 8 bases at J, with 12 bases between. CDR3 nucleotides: TGTGCCAGCTGGGGGGGGTCGGAAAAACTGTTTTTT. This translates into CASWGGSEKLFF.

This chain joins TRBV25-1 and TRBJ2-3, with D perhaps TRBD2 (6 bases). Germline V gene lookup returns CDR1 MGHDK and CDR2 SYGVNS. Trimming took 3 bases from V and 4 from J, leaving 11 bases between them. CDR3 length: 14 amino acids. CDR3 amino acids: CASSELREADTQYF. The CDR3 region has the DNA TGTGCCAGCAGTGAGCTTAGGGAGGCAGATACGCAGTATTTT.

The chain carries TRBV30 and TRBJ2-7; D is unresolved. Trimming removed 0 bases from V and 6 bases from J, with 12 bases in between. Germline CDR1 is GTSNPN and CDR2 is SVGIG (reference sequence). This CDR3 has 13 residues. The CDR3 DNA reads TGTGCCTGGAGTGTATGGCAGATCTCCGAGCAGTACTTC. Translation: CAWSVWQISEQYF.

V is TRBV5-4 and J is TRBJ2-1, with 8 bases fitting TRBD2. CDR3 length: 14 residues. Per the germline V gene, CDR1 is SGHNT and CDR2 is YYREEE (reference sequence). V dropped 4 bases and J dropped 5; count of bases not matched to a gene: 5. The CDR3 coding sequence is TGTGCCAGCAGCGGCCCCGGGAGGGACAATGAGCAGTTCTTC. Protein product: CASSGPGRDNEQFF.

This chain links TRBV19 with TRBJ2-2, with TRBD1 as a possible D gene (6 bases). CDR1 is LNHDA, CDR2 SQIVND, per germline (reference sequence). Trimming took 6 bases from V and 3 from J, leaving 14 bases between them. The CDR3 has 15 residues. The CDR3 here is CASRAQGWDTGELFF. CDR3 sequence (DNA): TGTGCCAGTAGGGCACAGGGTTGGGACACCGGGGAGCTGTTTTTT.

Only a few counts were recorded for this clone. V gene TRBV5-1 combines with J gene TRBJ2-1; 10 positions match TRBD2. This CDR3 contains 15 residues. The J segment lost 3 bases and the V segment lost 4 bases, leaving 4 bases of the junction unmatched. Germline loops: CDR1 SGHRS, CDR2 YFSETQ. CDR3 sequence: CASSRAGGHYNEQFF. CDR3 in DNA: TGCGCCAGCAGCCGAGCGGGGGGGCACTACAATGAGCAGTTCTTC.

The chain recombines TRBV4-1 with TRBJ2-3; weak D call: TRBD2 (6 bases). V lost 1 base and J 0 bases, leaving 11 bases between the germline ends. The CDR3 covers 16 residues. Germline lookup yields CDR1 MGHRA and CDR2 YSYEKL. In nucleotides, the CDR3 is TGCGCCAGCAGCCAAGGCCGTCTAGCGAGCACAGATACGCAGTATTTT. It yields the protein CASSQGRLASTDTQYF.

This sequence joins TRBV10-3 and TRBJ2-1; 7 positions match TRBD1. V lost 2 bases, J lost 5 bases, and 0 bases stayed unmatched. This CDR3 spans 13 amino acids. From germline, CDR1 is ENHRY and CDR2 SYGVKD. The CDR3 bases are TGTGCCATCAGTGAGGGGACAGACAATGAGCAGTTCTTC. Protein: CAISEGTDNEQFF.

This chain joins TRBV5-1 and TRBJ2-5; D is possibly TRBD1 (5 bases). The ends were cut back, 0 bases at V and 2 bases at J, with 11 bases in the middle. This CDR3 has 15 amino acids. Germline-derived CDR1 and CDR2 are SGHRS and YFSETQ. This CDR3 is CASSLAGRVQETQYF. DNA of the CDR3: TGCGCCAGCAGCTTGGCAGGCAGGGTACAAGAGACCCAGTACTTC.

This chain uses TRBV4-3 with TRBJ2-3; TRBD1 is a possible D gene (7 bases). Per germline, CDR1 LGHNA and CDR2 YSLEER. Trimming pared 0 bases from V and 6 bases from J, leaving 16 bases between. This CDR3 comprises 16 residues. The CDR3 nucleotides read TGCGCCAGCAGCCAAGATGGGACAGCCGCGGGGGATACGCAGTATTTT. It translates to CASSQDGTAAGDTQYF.

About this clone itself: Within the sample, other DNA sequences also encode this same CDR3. Here the CDR3 DNA reads TGTGCCTGGAGTGGACAGGGCAATCAGCCCCAGCATTTT. This gives the protein CAWSGQGNQPQHF. The genes are TRBV30 and TRBJ1-5; D may be TRBD1 (6 bases). CDR3 size: 13 residues. V shed 1 base and J shed 2 bases, with 6 bases lying between them. The germline CDR1 and CDR2 sequences are GTSNPN and SVGIG (reference sequence).

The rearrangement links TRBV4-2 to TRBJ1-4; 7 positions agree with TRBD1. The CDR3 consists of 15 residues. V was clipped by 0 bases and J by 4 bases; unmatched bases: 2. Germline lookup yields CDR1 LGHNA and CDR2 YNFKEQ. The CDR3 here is CASSQDGDSNEKLFF. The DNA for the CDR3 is TGTGCCAGCAGCCAAGATGGGGACAGTAATGAAAAACTGTTTTTT.

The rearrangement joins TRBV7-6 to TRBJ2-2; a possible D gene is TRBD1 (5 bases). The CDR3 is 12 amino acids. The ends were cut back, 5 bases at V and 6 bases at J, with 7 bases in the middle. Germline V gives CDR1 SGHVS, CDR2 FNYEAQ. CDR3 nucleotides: TGTGCCAGCAGCCAGGGTGCCGGGGAGCTGTTTTTT. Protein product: CASSQGAGELFF.

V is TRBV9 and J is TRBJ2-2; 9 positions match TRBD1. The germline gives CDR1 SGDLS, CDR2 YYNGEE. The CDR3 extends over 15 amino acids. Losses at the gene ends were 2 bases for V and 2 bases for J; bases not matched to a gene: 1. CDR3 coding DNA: TGTGCCAGCAGCGTGGGACAGGGAAACACCGGGGAGCTGTTTTTT. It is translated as CASSVGQGNTGELFF.

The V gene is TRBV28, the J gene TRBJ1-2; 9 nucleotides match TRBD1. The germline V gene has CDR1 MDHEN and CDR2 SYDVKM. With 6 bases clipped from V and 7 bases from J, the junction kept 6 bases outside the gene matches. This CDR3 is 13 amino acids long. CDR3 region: CASSQGQGGGYTF. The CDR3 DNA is TGTGCCAGCAGCCAGGGACAGGGTGGTGGCTACACCTTC.

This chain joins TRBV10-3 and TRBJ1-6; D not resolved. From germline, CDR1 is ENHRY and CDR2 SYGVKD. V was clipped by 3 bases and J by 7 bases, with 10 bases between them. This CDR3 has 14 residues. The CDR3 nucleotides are TGTGCCATCAGTGATTTTGGCGGGAATTCACCCCTCCACTTT. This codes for CAISDFGGNSPLHF.

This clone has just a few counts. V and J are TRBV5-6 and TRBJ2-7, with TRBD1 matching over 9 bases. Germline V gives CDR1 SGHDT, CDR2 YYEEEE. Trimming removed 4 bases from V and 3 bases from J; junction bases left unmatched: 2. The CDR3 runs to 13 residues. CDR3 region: CASSRDRDYEQYF. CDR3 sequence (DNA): TGTGCCAGCAGCCGGGACAGGGACTACGAGCAGTACTTC. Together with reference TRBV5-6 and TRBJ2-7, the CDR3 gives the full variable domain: DAGVTQSPTHLIKTRGQQVTLRCSPKSGHDTVSWYQQALGQGPQFIFQYYEEEERQRGNFPDRFSGHQFPNYSSELNVNALLLGDSALYLCASSRDRDYEQYFGPGTRLTVT.